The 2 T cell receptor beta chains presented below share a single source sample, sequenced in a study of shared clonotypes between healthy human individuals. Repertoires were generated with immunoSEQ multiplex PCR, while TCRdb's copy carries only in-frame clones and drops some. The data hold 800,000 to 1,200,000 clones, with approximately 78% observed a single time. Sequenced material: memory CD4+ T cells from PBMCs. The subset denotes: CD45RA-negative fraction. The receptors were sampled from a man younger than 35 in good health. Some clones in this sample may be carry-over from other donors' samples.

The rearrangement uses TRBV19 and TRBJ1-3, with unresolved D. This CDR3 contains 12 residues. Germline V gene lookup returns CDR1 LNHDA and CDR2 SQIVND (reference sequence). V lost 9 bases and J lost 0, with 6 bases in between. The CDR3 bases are TGTGCCAGCCGACGCTCTGGAAACACCATATATTTT. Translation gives CASRRSGNTIYF.

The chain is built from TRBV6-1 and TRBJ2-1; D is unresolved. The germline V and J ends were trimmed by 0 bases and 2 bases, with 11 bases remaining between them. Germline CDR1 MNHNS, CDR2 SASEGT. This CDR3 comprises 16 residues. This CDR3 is CASSEAISSTYNEQFF. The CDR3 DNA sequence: TGTGCCAGCAGTGAAGCCATTAGCTCCACCTACAATGAGCAGTTCTTC.